Listed here are 20 T cell receptor beta chains from one sample, sequenced in a study of cytomegalovirus exposure and HLA in healthy donors. 13 Jbeta primers and 60 Vbeta primers were used for the PCR. The method was immunoSEQ multiplex PCR; TCRdb's version includes in-frame clones alone and lacks a portion of them. The sample contains about 140,000 clones, over 60% of which appear only once. What was sequenced was PBMCs. These receptors all come from a woman in her fifties or sixties in good health and CMV-seronegative.

The J gene is TRBJ2-3, the V gene TRBV4-1, with D possibly TRBD2 on 6 matching bases. This CDR3 comprises 16 residues. In germline, CDR1 is MGHRA, CDR2 YSYEKL. Deletions cut 1 base from V and 2 bases from J, with 13 bases between. The CDR3 region has the DNA TGCGCCAGCAGCCAAGGGGGGGACTTTTCCACAGATACGCAGTATTTT. Protein product: CASSQGGDFSTDTQYF.

This sequence joins TRBV7-8 and TRBJ2-1, with TRBD1 matching over 7 bases. The CDR3 contains 14 residues. With 8 bases clipped from V and 4 bases from J, the junction kept 8 bases outside the gene matches. Germline CDR1 reads SGHVS; CDR2 reads FQNEAQ. The CDR3 nucleotides are TGTGCCAGCGTTGGGACAGTCGCTTACAATGAGCAGTTCTTC. It yields the protein CASVGTVAYNEQFF.

This chain uses TRBV7-9 with TRBJ2-1; TRBD2 agrees at 8 bases. The CDR3 extends over 16 amino acids. J was trimmed by 4 bases and V by 1 base; bases with no gene match: 6. Germline CDR1 reads SEHNR; CDR2 reads FQNEAQ (reference sequence). CDR3 coding DNA: TGTGCCAGCAGCTTAGTAGCGGGGCTCACTTACAATGAGCAGTTCTTC. This encodes CASSLVAGLTYNEQFF.

This sequence joins TRBV7-9 and TRBJ1-2; the D gene is possibly TRBD1 (5 bases). The CDR3 length is 13 residues. The V end lost 8 bases, the J end lost 7 bases, and 17 bases lay between the germline ends. Germline V gene data show CDR1 as SEHNR and CDR2 as FQNEAQ (reference sequence). In DNA form, the CDR3 reads TGTGCCAGCCAGCTCAGGGAAATCAGTGGCTACACCTTC. It is translated as CASQLREISGYTF.

A few counts support this clone. This sequence joins TRBV19 and TRBJ1-1; 7 bases line up with TRBD1. J lost 5 bases, V lost 5 bases, and 11 bases had no gene match. CDR1 and CDR2 (germline): LNHDA, SQIVND (reference sequence). The CDR3 is 15 amino acids. In DNA form, the CDR3 reads TGTGCCAGTAGTTTGTTCAGGGGGAAGGGTACTGAAGCTTTCTTT. Its protein product is CASSLFRGKGTEAFF.

The chain employs TRBV7-3 and TRBJ2-1; TRBD1 is a possible D gene (5 bases). V was cut by 3 bases and J by 2 bases, with 8 bases left in between. The CDR3 has 14 residues. CDR1 is SGHTA and CDR2 is FQGTGA in the germline V gene. Here the CDR3 DNA reads TGTGCCAGCAGCTTTTTAGGGGCCTACAATGAGCAGTTCTTC. It specifies CASSFLGAYNEQFF.

This clone has only a few counts. The chain links TRBV19 to TRBJ1-2, with TRBD1 identical over 10 bases. The CDR3 runs 13 residues. V dropped 2 bases and J dropped 10; count of bases not matched to a gene: 4. Germline V gives CDR1 LNHDA, CDR2 SQIVND (reference sequence). The CDR3 reads CASSITGTGDYTF. DNA for the CDR3: TGTGCCAGTAGTATAACCGGGACAGGGGACTACACCTTC.

DNA for the CDR3: TGCGCCAGCAGTCAAGAGGCTTGTTCCCACGAGCAGTACTTC. It specifies CASSQEACSHEQYF. The chain uses TRBV23-1 and TRBJ2-7; no clear D gene. TRBV23-1 is an ORF for which the function is uncertain. Between the trimmed V and J ends, which lost 2 bases and 5 bases, there was a span of 13 bases. The CDR3 runs 14 residues.

This clone occurred once. The genes are TRBV6-5 and TRBJ2-5; TRBD1 aligns across 8 bases. V lost 4 bases and J lost 2; bases outside the gene matches: 6. Germline CDR1 is MNHEY and CDR2 is SVGAGI. The CDR3 has 15 residues. This CDR3 is CASSFRDRLQETQYF. The CDR3 bases are TGTGCCAGCAGTTTCCGGGACAGGCTACAAGAGACCCAGTACTTC.

The chain has TRBV28 and TRBJ2-3; 8 bases align to TRBD1. This CDR3 is built from 16 residues. Trimming removed 5 bases from V and 2 bases from J; junction bases left unmatched: 9. CDR1 MDHEN and CDR2 SYDVKM come from the germline V gene. The CDR3 region is CASSPRDRHDTDTQYF. DNA of the CDR3: TGTGCCAGCAGTCCCCGGGACAGGCATGACACAGATACGCAGTATTTT.

The chain joins TRBV30 to TRBJ2-1; no definite D call. In germline, CDR1 is GTSNPN, CDR2 SVGIG (reference sequence). There are 11 residues in the CDR3. V lost 7 bases to trimming and J lost 3 bases, with 7 bases between them. The CDR3 is CAFRYYNEQFF. CDR3 DNA: TGTGCCTTCAGATACTACAATGAGCAGTTCTTC.

Only a few counts were recorded for this clone. This chain links TRBV25-1 with TRBJ1-1, with D possibly being TRBD1 (5 bases). Germline loops: CDR1 MGHDK, CDR2 SYGVNS. V was cut by 3 bases and J by 1 base, with 6 bases left in between. The CDR3 is 13 amino acids. The CDR3 region has the DNA TGTGCCAGCAGTGAGACAGAGAACACTGAAGCTTTCTTT. This codes for CASSETENTEAFF.

V usage is TRBV15 and J usage is TRBJ2-1; D uncertain. There are 12 residues in the CDR3. V lost 5 bases and J lost 8, with 10 bases in between. Germline lookup yields CDR1 LNHNV and CDR2 YYDKDF (reference sequence). CDR3 sequence (DNA): TGTGCCACCAGCGGTAGATTCGATGAGCAGTTCTTC. Translation gives CATSGRFDEQFF. Together with reference TRBV15 and TRBJ2-1, the CDR3 gives the full variable domain: DAMVIQNPRYQVTQFGKPVTLSCSQTLNHNVMYWYQQKSSQAPKLLFHYYDKDFNNEADTPDNFQSRRPNTSFCFLDIRSPGLGDTAMYLCATSGRFDEQFFGPGTRLTVL.

The chain carries TRBV7-9 and TRBJ2-7; D possibly corresponds to TRBD2 (5 bases). V gave up 1 base and J gave up 2 bases, with 9 bases separating them. The CDR3 is 14 amino acids. Germline CDR1 SEHNR, CDR2 FQNEAQ (reference sequence). For the CDR3, the DNA is TGTGCCAGCAGCTTAGGTTTCGGGACCTACGAGCAGTACTTC. It specifies CASSLGFGTYEQYF. The variable domain in full, with the rest retrieved from reference TRBV7-9 and TRBJ2-7, is DTGVSQNPRHKITKRGQNVTFRCDPISEHNRLYWYRQTLGQGPEFLTYFQNEAQLEKSRLLSDRFSAERPKGSFSTLEIQRTEQGDSAMYLCASSLGFGTYEQYFGPGTRLTVT.

The J gene is TRBJ1-4, the V gene TRBV15; the D is unclear. The CDR3 consists of 16 residues. Germline V lookup: CDR1 LNHNV, CDR2 YYDKDF (reference sequence). V lost 0 bases and J 4 bases, leaving 12 bases between the germline ends. The CDR3 region has the DNA TGTGCCACCAGCAGAGATCTTGGAGAGTATAATGAAAAACTGTTTTTT. Its translation: CATSRDLGEYNEKLFF.

In nucleotides, the CDR3 is TGTGCCAGCAGCTTAGGGAGGGGAAGCTCTGGAAACACCATATATTTT. Amino acids: CASSLGRGSSGNTIYF. The chain is built from TRBV7-9 and TRBJ1-3; a possible D gene is TRBD1 (5 bases). From germline, CDR1 is SEHNR and CDR2 FQNEAQ (reference sequence). This CDR3 has 16 amino acids. The V and J ends lost 1 base and 0 bases respectively, with 10 bases between them.

The genes are TRBV29-1 and TRBJ2-5, with 8 bases matching TRBD2. Germline values: CDR1 SQVTM, CDR2 ANQGSEA. The CDR3 length is 13 residues. After removal of 7 bases from V and 4 bases from J, the junction contained 8 bases not matched to a gene. Here the CDR3 DNA reads TGCAGCGCCCTCACCCGGGGGGGAGAGACCCAGTACTTC. Protein product: CSALTRGGETQYF.

This rearrangement joins TRBV25-1 to TRBJ1-2; possible D gene TRBD1, 5 bases. Germline V gene data show CDR1 as MGHDK and CDR2 as SYGVNS. CDR3 size: 14 residues. V lost 6 bases, J lost 5 bases, and 16 bases lay in between. CDR3 loop: CASSAPGLRYGYTF. The CDR3 bases are TGTGCCAGCAGCGCCCCGGGACTGCGATATGGCTACACCTTC.

The V gene is TRBV27, the J gene TRBJ1-1, with a possible D match to TRBD1 (5 bases). Germline lookup yields CDR1 MNHEY and CDR2 SMNVEV (reference sequence). CDR3 length equals 15 residues. V gave up 4 bases and J gave up 5 bases, with 17 bases separating them. CDR3 sequence reads: CASSSHMQGRTEAFF. CDR3 nucleotides: TGTGCCAGCAGTTCTCACATGCAGGGTAGAACTGAAGCTTTCTTT.

This sequence joins TRBV4-2 and TRBJ2-1, with no clear D. CDR3 length equals 17 residues. With 4 bases removed from V and 1 base from J, the gap between germline ends came to 17 bases. CDR1 is LGHNA and CDR2 is YNFKEQ in the germline V gene. DNA for the CDR3: TGTGCCAGCAGCCCTATAGCTCTGACGGGTTCCTACAATGAGCAGTTCTTC. It is translated as CASSPIALTGSYNEQFF.